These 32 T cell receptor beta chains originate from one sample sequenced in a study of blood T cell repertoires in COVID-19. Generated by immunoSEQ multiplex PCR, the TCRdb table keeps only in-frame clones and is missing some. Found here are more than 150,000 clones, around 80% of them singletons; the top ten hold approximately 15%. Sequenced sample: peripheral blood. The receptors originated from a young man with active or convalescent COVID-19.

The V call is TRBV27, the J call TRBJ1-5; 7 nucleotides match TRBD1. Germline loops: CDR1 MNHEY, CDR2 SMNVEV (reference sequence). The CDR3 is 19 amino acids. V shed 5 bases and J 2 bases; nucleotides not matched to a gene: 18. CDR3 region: CASSPRRDSLVSGNQPQHF. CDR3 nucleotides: TGTGCCAGCAGTCCGCGCCGGGACAGTCTCGTTAGTGGCAATCAGCCCCAGCATTTT.

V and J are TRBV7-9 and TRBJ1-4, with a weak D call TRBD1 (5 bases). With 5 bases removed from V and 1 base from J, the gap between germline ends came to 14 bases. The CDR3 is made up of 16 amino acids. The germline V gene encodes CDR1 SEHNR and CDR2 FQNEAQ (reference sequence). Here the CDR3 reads CASSDSGDRTNEKLFF. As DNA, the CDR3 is TGTGCCAGCAGCGACAGCGGGGATAGAACTAATGAAAAACTGTTTTTT.

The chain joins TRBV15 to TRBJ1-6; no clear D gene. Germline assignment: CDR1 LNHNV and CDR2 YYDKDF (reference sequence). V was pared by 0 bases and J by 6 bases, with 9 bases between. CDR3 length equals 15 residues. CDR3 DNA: TGTGCCACCAGCAGAGATCGTAACAGTAATTCACCCCTCCACTTT. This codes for CATSRDRNSNSPLHF.

The CDR3 spells CASSAEGLAPYNEQFF. The DNA of the CDR3 is TGTGCCAGCAGCGCCGAGGGACTAGCCCCCTACAATGAGCAGTTCTTC. This chain joins TRBV2 and TRBJ2-1; TRBD2 matches 9 bases. The CDR3 loop spans 16 amino acids. V lost 6 bases and J lost 2; bases outside the gene matches: 8. CDR1 and CDR2 from the germline V gene are SNHLY and FYNNEI.

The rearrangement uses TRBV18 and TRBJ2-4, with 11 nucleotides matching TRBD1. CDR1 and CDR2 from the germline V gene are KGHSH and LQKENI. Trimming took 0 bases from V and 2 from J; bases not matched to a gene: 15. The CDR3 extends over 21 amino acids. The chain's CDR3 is CASSPPDGQGALQRTKNIQYF. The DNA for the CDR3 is TGTGCCAGCTCACCACCGGATGGACAGGGGGCGCTTCAGAGAACCAAAAACATTCAGTACTTC.

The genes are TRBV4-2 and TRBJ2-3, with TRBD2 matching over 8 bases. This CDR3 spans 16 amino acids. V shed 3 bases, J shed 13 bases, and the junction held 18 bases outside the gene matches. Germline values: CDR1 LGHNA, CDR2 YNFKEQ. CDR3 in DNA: TGTGCCAGCAGCCAGGCCAAGCTTGCGGGGGGCCCGGTGGAGTATTTT. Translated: CASSQAKLAGGPVEYF.

The CDR3 reads CSVIQGFGGYTF. The CDR3 bases are TGCAGCGTCATACAGGGGTTCGGGGGCTACACCTTC. The V and J genes are TRBV29-1 and TRBJ1-2; TRBD1 agrees at 7 bases. The CDR3 runs 12 residues. Per the germline V gene, CDR1 is SQVTM and CDR2 is ANQGSEA. V shed 6 bases and J 8 bases; nucleotides not matched to a gene: 9.

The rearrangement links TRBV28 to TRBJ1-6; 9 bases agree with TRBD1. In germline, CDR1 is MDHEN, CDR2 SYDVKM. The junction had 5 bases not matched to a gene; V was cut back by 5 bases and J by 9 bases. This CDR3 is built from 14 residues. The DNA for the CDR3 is TGTGCCAGCAGTAGGACAGGGGAGGGTTCACCCCTCCACTTT. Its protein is CASSRTGEGSPLHF.

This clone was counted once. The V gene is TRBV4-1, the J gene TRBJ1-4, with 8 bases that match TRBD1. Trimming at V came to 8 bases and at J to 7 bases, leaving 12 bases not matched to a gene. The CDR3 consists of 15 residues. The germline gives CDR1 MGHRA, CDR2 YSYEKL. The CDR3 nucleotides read TGCGCCAGCGCAACGCCGGGACAGGCTCGTGAAAAACTGTTTTTT. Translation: CASATPGQAREKLFF.

CDR3 DNA: TGTGCCAGCAGTTGGGAGGGGGGGCGAGCAAGGAATGAGCAGTTCTTC. Encoded protein: CASSWEGGRARNEQFF. The chain uses TRBV7-2 and TRBJ2-1; D perhaps matches TRBD2 (7 bases). This CDR3 is built from 16 residues. Germline lookup yields CDR1 SGHTA and CDR2 FQGNSA. V lost 6 bases, J lost 7 bases, and 22 bases lay in between.

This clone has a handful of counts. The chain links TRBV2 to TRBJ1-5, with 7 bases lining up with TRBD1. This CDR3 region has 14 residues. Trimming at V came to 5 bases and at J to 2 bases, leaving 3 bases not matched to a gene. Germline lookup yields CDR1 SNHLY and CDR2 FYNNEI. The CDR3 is CASSTTGGNQPQHF. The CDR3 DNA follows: TGTGCCAGCAGTACAACAGGGGGCAATCAGCCCCAGCATTTT.

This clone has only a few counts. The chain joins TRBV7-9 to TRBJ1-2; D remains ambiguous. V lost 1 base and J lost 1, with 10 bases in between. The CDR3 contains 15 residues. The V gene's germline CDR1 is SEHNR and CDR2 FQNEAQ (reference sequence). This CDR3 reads CASSLVSPFNYGYTF. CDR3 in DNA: TGTGCCAGCAGCTTAGTCTCCCCTTTTAACTATGGCTACACCTTC.

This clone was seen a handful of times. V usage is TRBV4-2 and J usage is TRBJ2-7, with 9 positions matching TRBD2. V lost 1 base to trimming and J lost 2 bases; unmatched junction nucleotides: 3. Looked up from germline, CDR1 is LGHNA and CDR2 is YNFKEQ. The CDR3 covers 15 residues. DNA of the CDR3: TGTGCCAGCAGCCAAGCGGGACTAGCCGCCTACGAGCAGTACTTC. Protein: CASSQAGLAAYEQYF.

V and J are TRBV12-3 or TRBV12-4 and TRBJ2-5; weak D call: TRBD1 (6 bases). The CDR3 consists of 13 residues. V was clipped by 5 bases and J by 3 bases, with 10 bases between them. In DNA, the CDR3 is TGTGCCAGCAGTCTCCAGGGGAAAGAGACCCAGTACTTC. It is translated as CASSLQGKETQYF.

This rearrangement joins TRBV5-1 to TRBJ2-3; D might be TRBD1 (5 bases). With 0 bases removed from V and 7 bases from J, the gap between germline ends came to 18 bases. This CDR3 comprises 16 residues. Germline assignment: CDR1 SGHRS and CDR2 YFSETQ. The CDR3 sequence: CASSLAVTEVVNTQYF. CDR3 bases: TGCGCCAGCAGCTTGGCGGTGACAGAAGTCGTAAATACGCAGTATTTT.

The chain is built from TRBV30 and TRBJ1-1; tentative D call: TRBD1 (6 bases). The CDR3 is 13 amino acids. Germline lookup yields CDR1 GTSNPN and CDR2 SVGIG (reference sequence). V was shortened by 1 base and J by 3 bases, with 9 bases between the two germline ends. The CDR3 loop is CAWSDGTYTEAFF. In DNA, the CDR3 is TGTGCCTGGAGTGACGGGACATACACTGAAGCTTTCTTT.

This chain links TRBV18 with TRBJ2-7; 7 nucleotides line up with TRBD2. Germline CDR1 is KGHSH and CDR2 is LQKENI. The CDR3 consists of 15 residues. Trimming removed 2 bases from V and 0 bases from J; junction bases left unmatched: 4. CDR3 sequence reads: CASSPGLVLSYEQYF. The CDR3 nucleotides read TGTGCCAGCTCACCAGGACTAGTTCTCTCCTACGAGCAGTACTTC.

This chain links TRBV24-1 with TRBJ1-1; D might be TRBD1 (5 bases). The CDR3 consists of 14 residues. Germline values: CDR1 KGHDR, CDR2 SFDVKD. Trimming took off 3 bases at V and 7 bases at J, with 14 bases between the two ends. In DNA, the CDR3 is TGTGCCACCAGTGATAAGGGGAAGAAGGGTGAAGCTTTCTTT. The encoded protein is CATSDKGKKGEAFF.

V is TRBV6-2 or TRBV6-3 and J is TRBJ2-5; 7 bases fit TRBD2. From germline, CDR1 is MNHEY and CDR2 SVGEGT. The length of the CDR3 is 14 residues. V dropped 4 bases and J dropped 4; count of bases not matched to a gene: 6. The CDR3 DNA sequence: TGTGCCAGCAGTTCCGGTCTAGCGGTAGAGACCCAGTACTTC. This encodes CASSSGLAVETQYF.

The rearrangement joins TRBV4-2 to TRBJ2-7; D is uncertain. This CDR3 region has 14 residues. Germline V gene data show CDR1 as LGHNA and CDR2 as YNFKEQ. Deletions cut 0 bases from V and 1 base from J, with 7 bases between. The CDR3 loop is CASSQELTSYEQYV. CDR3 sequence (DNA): TGTGCCAGCAGCCAAGAGCTCACATCCTACGAGCAGTACGTC.

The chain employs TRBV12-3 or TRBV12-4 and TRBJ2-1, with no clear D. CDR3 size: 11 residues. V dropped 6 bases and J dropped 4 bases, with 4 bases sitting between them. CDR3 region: CASSTYNEQFF. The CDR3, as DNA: TGTGCCAGCAGCACATACAATGAGCAGTTCTTC.

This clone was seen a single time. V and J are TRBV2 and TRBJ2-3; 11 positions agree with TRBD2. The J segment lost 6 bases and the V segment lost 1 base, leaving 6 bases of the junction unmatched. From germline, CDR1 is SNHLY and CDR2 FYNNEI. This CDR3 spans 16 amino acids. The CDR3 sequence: CASSEGLAGKADTQYF. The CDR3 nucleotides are TGTGCCAGCAGTGAAGGACTAGCGGGGAAGGCGGATACGCAGTATTTT.

The CDR3 bases are TGTGCCAGCAGTACGGCAGGAAAAGAGACCCAGTACTTC. Translating gives CASSTAGKETQYF. The J gene is TRBJ2-5, the V gene TRBV3-1 (or the pseudogene TRBV3-2); no clear D. Trimming pared 6 bases from V and 3 bases from J, leaving 11 bases between. Germline loops: CDR1 LGHDT, CDR2 YNNKEL (reference sequence). This CDR3 spans 13 amino acids.

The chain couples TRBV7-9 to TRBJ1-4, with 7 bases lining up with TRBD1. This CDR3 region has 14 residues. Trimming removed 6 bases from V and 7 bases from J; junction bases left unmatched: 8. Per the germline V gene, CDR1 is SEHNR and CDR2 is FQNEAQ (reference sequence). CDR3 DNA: TGTGCCAGCAGGAGGACAGGAATAGGTGAAAAACTGTTTTTT. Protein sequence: CASRRTGIGEKLFF.

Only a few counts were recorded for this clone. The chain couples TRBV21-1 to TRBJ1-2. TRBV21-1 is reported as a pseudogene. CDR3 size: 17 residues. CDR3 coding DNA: TGTGCCAGCAGTAAGTCCCACGGAGGTTTAGCTAACTATGGCTACACCTTC. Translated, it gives CASSKSHGGLANYGYTF.

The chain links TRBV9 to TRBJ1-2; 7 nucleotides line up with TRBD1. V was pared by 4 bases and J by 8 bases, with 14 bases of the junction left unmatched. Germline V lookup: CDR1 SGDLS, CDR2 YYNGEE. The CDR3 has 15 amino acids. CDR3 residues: CASSTHDGDRAGYTF. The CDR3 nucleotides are TGTGCCAGCAGCACCCACGACGGGGACAGAGCAGGCTACACCTTC.

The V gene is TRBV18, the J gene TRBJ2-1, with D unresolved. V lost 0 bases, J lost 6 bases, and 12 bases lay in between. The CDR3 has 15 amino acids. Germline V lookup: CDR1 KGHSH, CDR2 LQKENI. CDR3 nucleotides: TGTGCCAGCTCACCACCGAGAGTCCCAGGCAATGAGCAGTTCTTC. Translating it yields CASSPPRVPGNEQFF.

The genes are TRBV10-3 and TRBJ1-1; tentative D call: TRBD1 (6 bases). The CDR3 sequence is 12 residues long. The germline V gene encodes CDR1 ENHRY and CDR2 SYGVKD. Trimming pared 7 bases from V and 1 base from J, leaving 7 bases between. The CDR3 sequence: CAIKGQNTEAFF. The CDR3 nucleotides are TGTGCCATCAAGGGACAGAACACTGAAGCTTTCTTT.

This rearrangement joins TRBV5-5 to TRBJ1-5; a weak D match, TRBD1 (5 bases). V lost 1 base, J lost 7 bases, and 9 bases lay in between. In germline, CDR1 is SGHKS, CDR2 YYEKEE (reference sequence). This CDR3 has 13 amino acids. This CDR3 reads CASSLRGQQPQHF. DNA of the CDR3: TGTGCCAGCAGCTTGAGGGGTCAGCAGCCCCAGCATTTT.

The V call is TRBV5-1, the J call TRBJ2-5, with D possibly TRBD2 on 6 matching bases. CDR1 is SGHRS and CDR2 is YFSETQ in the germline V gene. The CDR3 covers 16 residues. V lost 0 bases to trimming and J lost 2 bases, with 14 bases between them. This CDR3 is CASSLGNSGGQETQYF. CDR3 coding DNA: TGCGCCAGCAGCTTGGGGAATTCCGGAGGGCAAGAGACCCAGTACTTC.

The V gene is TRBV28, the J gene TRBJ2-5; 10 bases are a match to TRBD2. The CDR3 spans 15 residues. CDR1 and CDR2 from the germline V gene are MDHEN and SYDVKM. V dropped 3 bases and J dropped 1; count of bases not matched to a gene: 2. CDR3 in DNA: TGTGCCAGCAGTTTGCGACTAGCGGGCCAAGAGACCCAGTACTTC. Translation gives CASSLRLAGQETQYF.

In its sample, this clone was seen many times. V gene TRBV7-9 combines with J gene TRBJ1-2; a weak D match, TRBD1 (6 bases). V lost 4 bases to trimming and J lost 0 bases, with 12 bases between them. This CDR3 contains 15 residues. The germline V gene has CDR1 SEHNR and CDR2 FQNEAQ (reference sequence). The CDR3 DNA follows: TGTGCCAGCAGCTCGGGGGGCCCAGCTAACTATGGCTACACCTTC. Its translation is CASSSGGPANYGYTF.